The 15 T cell receptor beta chains reported below all come from one sample, sequenced in a study of T cell clones after liver transplantation. Using immunoSEQ multiplex PCR, the repertoire was profiled, and TCRdb retains in-frame clones only, with some absent. The profile shows 75,000 to 100,000 clones, roughly 85% of them singletons. The sequenced sample was CD4+ T cells from blood, obtained approximately 45 months after liver transplant. Every receptor here comes from a human patient who received a liver transplant. The graft donor may have contributed some T cells.

This clone was seen a few times. The chain has TRBV6-1 and TRBJ2-7; maybe TRBD2 (5 bases). In germline, CDR1 is MNHNS, CDR2 SASEGT. V was clipped by 4 bases and J by 5 bases, with 15 bases between them. The CDR3 length is 14 residues. CDR3: CASSGPQRIHEQYF. The CDR3 DNA sequence: TGTGCCAGCAGTGGTCCTCAGCGGATCCACGAGCAGTACTTC.

The chain couples TRBV5-1 to TRBJ2-7, with D perhaps TRBD1 (5 bases). CDR3 length equals 14 residues. V was cut by 1 base and J by 2 bases, with 10 bases left in between. Per the germline V gene, CDR1 is SGHRS and CDR2 is YFSETQ. This CDR3 reads CASSLQGSPYEQYF. The CDR3 DNA is TGCGCCAGCAGCTTGCAGGGCTCCCCCTACGAGCAGTACTTC.

The chain couples TRBV2 to TRBJ2-7; D is perhaps TRBD1 (5 bases). Germline values: CDR1 SNHLY, CDR2 FYNNEI. The CDR3 runs to 11 residues. Trimming left V 6 bases short and J 6 bases short, with 9 bases between. The CDR3 DNA reads as TGTGCCAGCAGCCTAAGGGGCGAGCAGTACTTC. Its translation is CASSLRGEQYF.

V is TRBV10-1 and J is TRBJ2-5; possible D gene TRBD2, 5 bases. CDR1 and CDR2 (germline): WNHNN, SYGVQD (reference sequence). The CDR3 contains 13 residues. Trimming cost V 8 bases and J 7 bases, with 17 bases left between them. The DNA of the CDR3 is TGCGCCAGCTCGCCACAGAGGGCCGGGACCCAGTACTTC. Translated: CASSPQRAGTQYF.

The chain employs TRBV6-5 and TRBJ2-7; a possible D gene is TRBD2 (6 bases). Germline lookup yields CDR1 MNHEY and CDR2 SVGAGI. The CDR3 runs 15 residues. The ends were cut back, 8 bases at V and 3 bases at J, with 20 bases in the middle. For the CDR3, the DNA is TGTGCCAGCTCGATTTCCGGGACTCTATACTACGAGCAGTACTTC. Its protein is CASSISGTLYYEQYF.

The V gene is TRBV5-1, the J gene TRBJ1-1, with 9 bases fitting TRBD1. Trimming cost V 6 bases and J 3 bases; bases outside gene matches: 9. CDR3 size: 15 residues. Germline-derived CDR1 and CDR2 are SGHRS and YFSETQ. DNA of the CDR3: TGCGCCAGCAACCCCTGGACAGGGGCCCACACTGAAGCTTTCTTT. Residues: CASNPWTGAHTEAFF.

The chain joins TRBV5-1 to TRBJ1-1; D unresolved. The CDR3 has 16 amino acids. Germline V gene data show CDR1 as SGHRS and CDR2 as YFSETQ. The germline V and J ends were trimmed by 1 base and 6 bases, with 19 bases remaining between them. CDR3 bases: TGCGCCAGCAGCTTGTTTGAACCCAGCCGAGACGCTGAAGCTTTCTTT. This translates into CASSLFEPSRDAEAFF.

The J gene is TRBJ2-1, the V gene TRBV5-5; a possible D gene is TRBD2 (6 bases). The CDR3 is 16 amino acids. With 3 bases removed from V and 0 bases from J, the gap between germline ends came to 13 bases. Looked up from germline, CDR1 is SGHKS and CDR2 is YYEKEE (reference sequence). CDR3 residues: CASSSMTRSSYNEQFF. The CDR3 coding sequence is TGTGCCAGCAGCTCCATGACTAGGAGCTCCTACAATGAGCAGTTCTTC.

The V gene is TRBV15, the J gene TRBJ2-7; D remains ambiguous. The CDR3 loop spans 14 amino acids. Germline-derived CDR1 and CDR2 are LNHNV and YYDKDF (reference sequence). V shed 2 bases and J shed 10 bases, with 18 bases lying between them. The CDR3 reads CATSRWGTAPVQYF. The CDR3 DNA follows: TGTGCCACCAGCAGATGGGGAACCGCACCCGTTCAGTACTTC.

The chain combines TRBV11-2 with TRBJ2-7; D call uncertain. Trimming removed 5 bases from V and 4 bases from J, with 18 bases in between. This CDR3 comprises 15 residues. Germline V lookup: CDR1 SGHAT, CDR2 FQNNGV. CDR3 amino acids: CASSPRWSLIYEQYF. The CDR3, as DNA: TGTGCCAGCAGCCCCCGCTGGTCCCTAATTTACGAGCAGTACTTC. Full variable domain (remainder filled in from reference TRBV11-2 and TRBJ2-7): EAGVAQSPRYKIIEKRQSVAFWCNPISGHATLYWYQQILGQGPKLLIQFQNNGVVDDSQLPKDRFSAERLKGVDSTLKIQPAKLEDSAVYLCASSPRWSLIYEQYFGPGTRLTVT.

V usage is TRBV6-1 and J usage is TRBJ2-5; 8 bases match TRBD1. Trimming at V came to 3 bases and at J to 5 bases, leaving 5 bases not matched to a gene. CDR3 length equals 14 residues. CDR1 is MNHNS, CDR2 SASEGT, per germline. CDR3 coding DNA: TGTGCCAGCAGTGAGGACAGGGTCAGGGAGACCCAGTACTTC. It translates to CASSEDRVRETQYF.

CDR3 protein: CASSLVGNEQYF. CDR3 DNA sequence: TGTGCCAGCAGCTTAGTAGGCAACGAGCAGTACTTC. V gene TRBV13 combines with J gene TRBJ2-7; D gene uncertain. Germline CDR1 reads PRHDT; CDR2 reads FYEKMQ (reference sequence). The CDR3 runs 12 residues. Trimming shortened V by 1 base and J by 5 bases, and 6 bases separated the two germline ends.

J is TRBJ1-1 and V is TRBV5-6; tentative D call: TRBD1 (6 bases). The CDR3 spans 13 residues. Germline V gene data show CDR1 as SGHDT and CDR2 as YYEEEE. V lost 0 bases to trimming and J lost 5 bases, with 8 bases between them. The CDR3 bases are TGTGCCAGCAGCTTGGGTAGGGGGACTGAAGCTTTCTTT. This gives the protein CASSLGRGTEAFF.

The chain carries TRBV28 and TRBJ2-1; TRBD1 might be the D (5 bases). Trimming stripped 6 bases from V and 8 bases from J, with 14 bases between. The CDR3 runs to 13 residues. CDR1 and CDR2 from the germline V gene are MDHEN and SYDVKM. CDR3 sequence: CASRPHRRDEQFF. CDR3 nucleotide sequence: TGTGCCAGCAGGCCCCACAGGCGCGATGAGCAGTTCTTC.

This chain links TRBV28 with TRBJ2-7; the D is unclear. The length of the CDR3 is 13 residues. Trimming shortened V by 4 bases and J by 4 bases, and 11 bases separated the two germline ends. CDR1 and CDR2 from the germline V gene are MDHEN and SYDVKM. DNA for the CDR3: TGTGCCAGCAGTTCCTCGGCCCTATACGAGCAGTACTTC. Translation: CASSSSALYEQYF. Filled out from reference TRBV28 and TRBJ2-7, the complete variable domain reads DVKVTQSSRYLVKRTGEKVFLECVQDMDHENMFWYRQDPGLGLRLIYFSYDVKMKEKGDIPEGYSVSREKKERFSLILESASTNQTSMYLCASSSSALYEQYFGPGTRLTVT.